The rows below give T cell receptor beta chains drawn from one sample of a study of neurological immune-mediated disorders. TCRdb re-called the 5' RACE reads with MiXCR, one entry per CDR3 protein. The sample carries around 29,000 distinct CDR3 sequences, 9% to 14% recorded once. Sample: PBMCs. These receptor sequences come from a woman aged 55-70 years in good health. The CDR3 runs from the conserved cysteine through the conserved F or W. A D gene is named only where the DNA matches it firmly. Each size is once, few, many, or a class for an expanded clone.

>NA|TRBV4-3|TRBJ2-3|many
CASSRTPRTAPTQYF
TGCGCCAGCAGTCGAACCCCTCGTACGGCGCCTACGCAGTATTTT
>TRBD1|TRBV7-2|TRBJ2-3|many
CASSLDRGQIDTQYF
TGTGCCAGCAGCTTAGACAGGGGGCAAATTGATACGCAGTATTTT
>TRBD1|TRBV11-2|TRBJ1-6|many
CASSLVRGQVNSPLHF
TGTGCCAGCAGCTTAGTAAGGGGACAGGTTAATTCACCCCTCCACTTT
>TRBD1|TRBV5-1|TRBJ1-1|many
CASSLDSGTGGLNTEAFF
TGCGCCAGCAGCTTGGATTCGGGGACAGGGGGCCTGAACACTGAAGCTTTCTTT
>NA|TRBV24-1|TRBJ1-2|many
CATGDGYGYTF
TGTGCCACCGGGGACGGCTATGGCTACACCTTC
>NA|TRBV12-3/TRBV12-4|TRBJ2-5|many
CASCYAIQETQYF
TGTGCCAGCTGTTACGCGATCCAAGAGACCCAGTACTTC
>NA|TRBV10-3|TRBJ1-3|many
CAISESGRVSGNTIYF
TGTGCCATCAGTGAGTCGGGCAGGGTCTCTGGAAACACCATATATTTT
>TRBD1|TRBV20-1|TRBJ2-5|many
CSAERQGTETQYF
TGCAGTGCTGAACGACAGGGCACGGAGACCCAGTACTTC
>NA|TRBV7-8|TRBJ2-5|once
CASSLVRFQGHQETQYF
TGTGCCAGCAGCTTAGTAAGGTTTCAGGGTCACCAAGAGACCCAGTACTTC
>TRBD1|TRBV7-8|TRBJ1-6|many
CASSLTDRNSPLHF
TGTGCCAGCAGCTTAACGGACAGGAATTCACCCCTCCACTTT